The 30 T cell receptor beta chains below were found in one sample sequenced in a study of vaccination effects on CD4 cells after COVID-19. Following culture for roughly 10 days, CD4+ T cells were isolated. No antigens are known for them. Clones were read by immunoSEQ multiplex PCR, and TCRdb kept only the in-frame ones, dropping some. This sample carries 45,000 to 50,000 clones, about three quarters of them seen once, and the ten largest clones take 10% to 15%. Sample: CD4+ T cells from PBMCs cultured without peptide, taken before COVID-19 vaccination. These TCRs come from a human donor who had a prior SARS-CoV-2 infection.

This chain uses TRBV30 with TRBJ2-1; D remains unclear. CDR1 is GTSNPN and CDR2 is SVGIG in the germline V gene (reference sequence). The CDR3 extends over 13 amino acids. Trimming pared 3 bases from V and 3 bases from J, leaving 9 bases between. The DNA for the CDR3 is TGTGCCTGGAGCCCCTACCGCTACAATGAGCAGTTCTTC. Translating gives CAWSPYRYNEQFF.

The chain's CDR3 is CASSNPGQGLSVYGYTF. The DNA for the CDR3 is TGCGCCAGCAGTAACCCGGGACAAGGACTGTCAGTCTATGGCTACACCTTC. The chain is built from TRBV5-1 and TRBJ1-2, with D possibly TRBD1 on 6 matching bases. The CDR3 runs to 17 residues. Deletions cut 5 bases from V and 4 bases from J, with 24 bases between. Germline V gene sequence: CDR1 SGHRS, CDR2 YFSETQ.

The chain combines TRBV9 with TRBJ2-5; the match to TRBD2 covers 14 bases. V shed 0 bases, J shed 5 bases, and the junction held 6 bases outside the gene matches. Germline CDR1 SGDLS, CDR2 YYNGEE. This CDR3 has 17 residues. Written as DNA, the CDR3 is TGTGCCAGCAGCGTAGCCCCGCGGACTAGCGGGAGGGAGACCCAGTACTTC. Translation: CASSVAPRTSGRETQYF.

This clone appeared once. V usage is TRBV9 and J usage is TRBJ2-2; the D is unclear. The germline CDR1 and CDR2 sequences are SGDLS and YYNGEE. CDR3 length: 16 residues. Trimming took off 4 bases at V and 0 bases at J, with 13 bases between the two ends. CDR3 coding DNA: TGTGCCAGCAGCTCCGTACGTTCAGCGAACACCGGGGAGCTGTTTTTT. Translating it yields CASSSVRSANTGELFF.

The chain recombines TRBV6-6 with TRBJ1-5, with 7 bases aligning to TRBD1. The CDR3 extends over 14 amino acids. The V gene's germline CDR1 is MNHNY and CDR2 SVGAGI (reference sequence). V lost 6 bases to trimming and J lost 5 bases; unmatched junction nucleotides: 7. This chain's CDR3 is CASSPDRQYQPQHF. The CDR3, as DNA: TGTGCCAGCAGCCCGGACAGGCAGTATCAGCCCCAGCATTTT.

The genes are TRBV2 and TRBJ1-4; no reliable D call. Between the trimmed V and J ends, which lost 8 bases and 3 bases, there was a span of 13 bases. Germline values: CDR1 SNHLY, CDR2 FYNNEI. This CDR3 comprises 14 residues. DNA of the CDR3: TGTGCCAGCGGATTCTACTCCTCTAATGAAAAACTGTTTTTT. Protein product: CASGFYSSNEKLFF.

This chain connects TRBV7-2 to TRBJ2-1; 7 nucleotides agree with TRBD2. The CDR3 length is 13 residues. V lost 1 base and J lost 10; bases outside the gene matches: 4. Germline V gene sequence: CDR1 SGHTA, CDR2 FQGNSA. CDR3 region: CASSLGGEGEQFF. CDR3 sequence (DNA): TGTGCCAGCAGCTTAGGGGGGGAGGGGGAGCAGTTCTTC.

CDR3 coding DNA: TGCGCCAGCAGCTTGGCGGGGGCTGGAAACACCATATATTTT. Its translation is CASSLAGAGNTIYF. This chain links TRBV5-1 with TRBJ1-3; D is possibly TRBD1 (5 bases). Germline V CDR1 and CDR2: SGHRS, YFSETQ. V gave up 0 bases and J gave up 2 bases, with 6 bases separating them. The CDR3 contains 14 residues.

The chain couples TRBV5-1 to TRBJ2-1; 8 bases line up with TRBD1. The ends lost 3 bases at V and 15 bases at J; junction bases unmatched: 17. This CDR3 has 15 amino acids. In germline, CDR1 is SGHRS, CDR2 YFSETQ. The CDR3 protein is CASSSGNTGGSRTFF. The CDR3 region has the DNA TGCGCCAGCAGCTCCGGAAACACAGGGGGTAGTCGTACGTTCTTC.

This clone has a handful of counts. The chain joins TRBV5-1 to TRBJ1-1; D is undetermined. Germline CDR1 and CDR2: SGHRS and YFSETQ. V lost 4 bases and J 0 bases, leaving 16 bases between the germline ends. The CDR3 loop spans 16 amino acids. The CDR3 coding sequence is TGCGCCAGCAGCCCCTCTTTGGGGTCCCTGAACACTGAAGCTTTCTTT. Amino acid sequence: CASSPSLGSLNTEAFF.

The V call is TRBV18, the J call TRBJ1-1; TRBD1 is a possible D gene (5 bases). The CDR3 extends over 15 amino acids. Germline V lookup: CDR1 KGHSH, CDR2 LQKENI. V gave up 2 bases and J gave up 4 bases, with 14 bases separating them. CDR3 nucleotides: TGTGCCAGCTCACCATCGAGAGGGGCTGGCACTGAAGCTTTCTTT. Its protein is CASSPSRGAGTEAFF. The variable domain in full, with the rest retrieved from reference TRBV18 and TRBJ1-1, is NAGVMQNPRHLVRRRGQEARLRCSPMKGHSHVYWYRQLPEEGLKFMVYLQKENIIDESGMPKERFSAEFPKEGPSILRIQQVVRGDSAAYFCASSPSRGAGTEAFFGQGTRLTVV.

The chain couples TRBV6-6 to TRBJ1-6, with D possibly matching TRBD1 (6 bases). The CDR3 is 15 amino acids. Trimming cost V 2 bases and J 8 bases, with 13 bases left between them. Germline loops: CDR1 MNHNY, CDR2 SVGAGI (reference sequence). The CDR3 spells CASSYVGGRDSPLHF. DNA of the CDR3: TGTGCCAGCAGTTACGTTGGGGGGCGCGATTCACCCCTCCACTTT.

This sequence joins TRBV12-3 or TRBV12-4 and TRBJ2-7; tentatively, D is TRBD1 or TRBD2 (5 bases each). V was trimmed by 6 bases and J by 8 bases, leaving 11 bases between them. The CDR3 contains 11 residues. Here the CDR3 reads CASSQVGQQYF. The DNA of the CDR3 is TGTGCCAGCAGCCAGGTGGGACAGCAGTACTTC.

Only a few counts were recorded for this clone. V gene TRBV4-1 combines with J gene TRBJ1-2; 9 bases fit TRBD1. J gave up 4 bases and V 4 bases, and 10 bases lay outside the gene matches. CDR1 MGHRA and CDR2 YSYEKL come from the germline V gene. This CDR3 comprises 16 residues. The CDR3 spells CASSRAGDRAAYGYTF. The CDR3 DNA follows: TGCGCCAGCAGCCGCGCCGGGGACAGGGCGGCCTATGGCTACACCTTC.

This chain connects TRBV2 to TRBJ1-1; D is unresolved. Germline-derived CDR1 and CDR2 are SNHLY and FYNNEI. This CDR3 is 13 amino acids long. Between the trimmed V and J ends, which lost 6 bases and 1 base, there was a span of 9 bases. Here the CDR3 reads CASRNQWNTEAFF. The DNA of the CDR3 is TGTGCCAGCAGAAATCAGTGGAACACTGAAGCTTTCTTT.

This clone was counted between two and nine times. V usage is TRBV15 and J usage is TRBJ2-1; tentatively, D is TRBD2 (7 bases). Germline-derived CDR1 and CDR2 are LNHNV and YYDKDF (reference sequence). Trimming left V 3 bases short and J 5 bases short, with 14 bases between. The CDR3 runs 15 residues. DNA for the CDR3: TGTGCCACCAGCAGCTGGACTAGGGGGGACAATGAGCAGTTCTTC. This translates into CATSSWTRGDNEQFF.

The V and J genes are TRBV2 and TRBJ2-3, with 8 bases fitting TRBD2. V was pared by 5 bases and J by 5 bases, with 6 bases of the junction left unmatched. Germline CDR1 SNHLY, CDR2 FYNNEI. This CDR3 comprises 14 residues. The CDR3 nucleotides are TGTGCCAGCAGTACGGGAGGGCCGGGAGATACGCAGTATTTT. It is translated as CASSTGGPGDTQYF.

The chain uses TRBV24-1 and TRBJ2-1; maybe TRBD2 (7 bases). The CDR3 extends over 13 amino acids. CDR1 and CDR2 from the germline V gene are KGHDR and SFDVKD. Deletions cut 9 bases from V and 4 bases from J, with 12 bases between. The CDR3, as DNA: TGTGCCACCCGGGGAGGGGGTTACAATGAGCAGTTCTTC. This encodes CATRGGGYNEQFF.

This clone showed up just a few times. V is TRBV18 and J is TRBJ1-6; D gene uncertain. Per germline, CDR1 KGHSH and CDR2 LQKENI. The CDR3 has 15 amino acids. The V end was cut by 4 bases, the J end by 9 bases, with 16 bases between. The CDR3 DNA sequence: TGTGCCAGCTCACTCCAGTCCCCTAACGGTTCACCCCTCCACTTT. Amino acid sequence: CASSLQSPNGSPLHF.

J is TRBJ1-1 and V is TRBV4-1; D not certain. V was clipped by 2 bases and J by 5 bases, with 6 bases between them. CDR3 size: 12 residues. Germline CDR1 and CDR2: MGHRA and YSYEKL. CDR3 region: CASSQPYTEAFF. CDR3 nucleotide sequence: TGCGCCAGCAGCCAACCCTATACTGAAGCTTTCTTT.

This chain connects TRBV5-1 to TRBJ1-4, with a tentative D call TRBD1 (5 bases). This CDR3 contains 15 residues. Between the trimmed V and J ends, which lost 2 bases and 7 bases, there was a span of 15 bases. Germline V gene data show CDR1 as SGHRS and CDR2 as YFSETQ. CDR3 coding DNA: TGCGCCAGCAGCTTCGCGGGGGAACAAGTTGAAAAACTGTTTTTT. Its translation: CASSFAGEQVEKLFF.

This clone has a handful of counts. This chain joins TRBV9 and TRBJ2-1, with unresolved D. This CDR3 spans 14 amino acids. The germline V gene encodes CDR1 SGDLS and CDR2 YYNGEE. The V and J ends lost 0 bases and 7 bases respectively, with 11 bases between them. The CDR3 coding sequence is TGTGCCAGCAGCGTAGCACCGGTGGGGAATGAGCAGTTCTTC. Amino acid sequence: CASSVAPVGNEQFF. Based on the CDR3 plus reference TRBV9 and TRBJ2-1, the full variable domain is DSGVTQTPKHLITATGQRVTLRCSPRSGDLSVYWYQQSLDQGLQFLIQYYNGEERAKGNILERFSAQQFPDLHSELNLSSLELGDSALYFCASSVAPVGNEQFFGPGTRLTVL.

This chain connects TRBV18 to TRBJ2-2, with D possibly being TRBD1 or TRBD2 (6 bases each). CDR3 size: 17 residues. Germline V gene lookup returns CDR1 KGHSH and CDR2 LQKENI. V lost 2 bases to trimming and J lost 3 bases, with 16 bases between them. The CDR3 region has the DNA TGTGCCAGCTCACCAGGGGGGACACGGAAGGACACCGGGGAGCTGTTTTTT. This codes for CASSPGGTRKDTGELFF.

CDR3 nucleotides: TGTGCCAGCAGTGACAGGGGGCCCTTCTCTGGAAACACCATATATTTT. Amino acid sequence: CASSDRGPFSGNTIYF. The V call is TRBV2, the J call TRBJ1-3; TRBD1 matches 8 bases. The V gene's germline CDR1 is SNHLY and CDR2 FYNNEI. CDR3 length: 16 amino acids. After removal of 3 bases from V and 0 bases from J, the junction contained 4 bases not matched to a gene.

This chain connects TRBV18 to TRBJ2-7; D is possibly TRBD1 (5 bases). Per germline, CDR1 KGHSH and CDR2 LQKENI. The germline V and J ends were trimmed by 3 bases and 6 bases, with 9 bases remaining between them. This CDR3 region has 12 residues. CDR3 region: CASSPGHAEQYF. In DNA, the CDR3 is TGTGCCAGCTCACCCGGACATGCCGAGCAGTACTTC.

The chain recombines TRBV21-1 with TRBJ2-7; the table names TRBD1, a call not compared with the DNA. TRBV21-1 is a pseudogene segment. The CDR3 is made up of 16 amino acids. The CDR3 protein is CASSLNRDRLAYEQYF. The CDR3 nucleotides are TGTGCCAGCAGCCTAAACCGGGACAGGTTAGCCTACGAGCAGTACTTC.

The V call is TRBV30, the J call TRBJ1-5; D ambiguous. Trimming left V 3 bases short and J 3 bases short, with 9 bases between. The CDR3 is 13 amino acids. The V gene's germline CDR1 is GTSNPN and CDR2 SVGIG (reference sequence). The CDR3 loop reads CAWSFENNQPQHF. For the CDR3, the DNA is TGTGCCTGGAGCTTCGAGAACAATCAGCCCCAGCATTTT.

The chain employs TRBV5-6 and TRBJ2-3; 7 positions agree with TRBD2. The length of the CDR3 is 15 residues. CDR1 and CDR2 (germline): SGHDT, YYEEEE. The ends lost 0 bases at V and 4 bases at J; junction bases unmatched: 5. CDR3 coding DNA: TGTGCCAGCAGCTTGGTTGCGGGAGCGGCAGATACGCAGTATTTT. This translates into CASSLVAGAADTQYF.

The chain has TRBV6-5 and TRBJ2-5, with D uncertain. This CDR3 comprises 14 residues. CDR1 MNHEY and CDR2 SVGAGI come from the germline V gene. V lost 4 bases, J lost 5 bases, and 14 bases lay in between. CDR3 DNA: TGTGCCAGCAGTTCCCACAACAGTGGGGAGACCCAGTACTTC. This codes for CASSSHNSGETQYF.

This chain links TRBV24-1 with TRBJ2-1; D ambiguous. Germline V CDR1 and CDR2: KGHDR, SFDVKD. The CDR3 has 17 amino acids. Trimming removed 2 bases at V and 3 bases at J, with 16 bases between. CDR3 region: CATSDSYWGSDYNEQFF. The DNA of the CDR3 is TGTGCCACCAGTGATTCCTACTGGGGATCGGACTACAATGAGCAGTTCTTC.